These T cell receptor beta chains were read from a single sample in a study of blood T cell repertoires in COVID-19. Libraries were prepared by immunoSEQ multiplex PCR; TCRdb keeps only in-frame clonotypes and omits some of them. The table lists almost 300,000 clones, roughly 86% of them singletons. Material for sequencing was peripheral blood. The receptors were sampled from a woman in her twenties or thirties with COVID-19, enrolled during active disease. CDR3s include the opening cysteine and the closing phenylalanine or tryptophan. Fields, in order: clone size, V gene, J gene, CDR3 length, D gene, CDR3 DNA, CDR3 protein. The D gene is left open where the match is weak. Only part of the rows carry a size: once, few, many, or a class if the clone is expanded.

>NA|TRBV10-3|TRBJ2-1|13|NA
TGTGCCATCAGTGGGGGGCCCTACAATGAGCAGTTCTTC
CAISGGPYNEQFF
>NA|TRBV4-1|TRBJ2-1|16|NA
TGCGCCAGCAGCACAATCGGCAGGGTGGGCTACAATGAGCAGTTCTTC
CASSTIGRVGYNEQFF
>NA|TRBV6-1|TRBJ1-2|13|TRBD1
TGTGCCAGCAGCATGACAGGGAACTATGGCTACACCTTC
CASSMTGNYGYTF
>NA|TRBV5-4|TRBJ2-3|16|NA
TGTGCCAGCAGCTTTAACAGGGAATCTCTCACAGATACGCAGTATTTT
CASSFNRESLTDTQYF
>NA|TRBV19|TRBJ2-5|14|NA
TGTGCCAGTAACCCTGGGGGAGGAGGGGAGACCCAGTACTTC
CASNPGGGGETQYF
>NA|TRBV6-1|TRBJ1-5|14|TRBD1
TGTGCCAGCAGTGAGGACAGGAACAATCAGCCCCAGCATTTT
CASSEDRNNQPQHF
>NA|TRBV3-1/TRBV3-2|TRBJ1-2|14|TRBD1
TGTGCCAGCAGCCCCGGGACAGGGAACTATGGCTACACCTTC
CASSPGTGNYGYTF
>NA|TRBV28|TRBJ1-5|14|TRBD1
TGTGCCAGTTGTGGACAGGGCTTCAATCAGCCCCAGCATTTT
CASCGQGFNQPQHF
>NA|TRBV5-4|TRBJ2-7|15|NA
TGTGCCAGCAGCTTGTGGGCAGGGGAAGGCTACGAGCAGTACTTC
CASSLWAGEGYEQYF
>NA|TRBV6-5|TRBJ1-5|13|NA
TGTGCCAGCGAAGGGGGGGGCAATCAGCCCCAGCATTTT
CASEGGGNQPQHF
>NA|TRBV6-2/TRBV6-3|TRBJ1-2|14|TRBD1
TGTGCCAGCAGTTACCCCGGGACAGGATATGGCTACACCTTC
CASSYPGTGYGYTF
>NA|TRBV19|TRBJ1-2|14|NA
TGTGCCAGTAGTATGTACAGGGCAAACTATGGCTACACCTTC
CASSMYRANYGYTF
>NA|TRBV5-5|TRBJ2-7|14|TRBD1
TGTGCCAGCAGCTGGGGACAGGGGGGCTACGAGCAGTACTTC
CASSWGQGGYEQYF
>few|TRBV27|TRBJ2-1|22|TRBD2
TGTGCCAGCAGTTCCAGGCTCCGGGCTAGCGGGGGGCCTCGTAGCTCCTACAATGAGCAGTTCTTC
CASSSRLRASGGPRSSYNEQFF
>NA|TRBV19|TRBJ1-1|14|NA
TGTGCCAGTACCCACAAGTCCGGGTACACTGAAGCTTTCTTT
CASTHKSGYTEAFF
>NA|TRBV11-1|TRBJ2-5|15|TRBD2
TGTGCCAGCAGCAATAGCGGGGGGGCCGAAGAGACCCAGTACTTC
CASSNSGGAEETQYF
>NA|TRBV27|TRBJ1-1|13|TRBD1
TGTGCCAGCAAGGACAGGGTGAACACTGAAGCTTTCTTT
CASKDRVNTEAFF
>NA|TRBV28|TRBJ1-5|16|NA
TGTGCCAGCAGTTTACCCCTCGGACTGAGCAATCAGCCCCAGCATTTT
CASSLPLGLSNQPQHF
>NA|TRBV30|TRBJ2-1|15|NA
TGTGCCTGGAACCGCGGGGACTCCCCCATTCGCGGGCAGTTCTTC
CAWNRGDSPIRGQFF
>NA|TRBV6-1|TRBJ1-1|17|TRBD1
TGTGCCAGCAGTGCGAAAGACAGGGGGCGGAGGAACACTGAAGCTTTCTTT
CASSAKDRGRRNTEAFF
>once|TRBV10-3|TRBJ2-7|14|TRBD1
TGTGCCATCAGTGTTAGGGGGCAGTCCTACGAGCAGTACTTC
CAISVRGQSYEQYF
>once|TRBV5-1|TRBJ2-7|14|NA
TGCGCCAGCAGCTTGGACCCAGGGTACTACGAGCAGTACTTC
CASSLDPGYYEQYF
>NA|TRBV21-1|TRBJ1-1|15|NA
TGTGCCAGCAGCGAAAGGTCAGGGATGAACACTGAAGCTTTCTTT
CASSERSGMNTEAFF
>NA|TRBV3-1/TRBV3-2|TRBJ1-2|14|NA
TGTGCCAGCAGCCAAATACAGGGTAGCTATGGCTACACCTTC
CASSQIQGSYGYTF
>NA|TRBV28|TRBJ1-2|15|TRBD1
TGTGCCAGCACCACACGGGGGCAGGGGGGTCATGGCTACACCTTC
CASTTRGQGGHGYTF
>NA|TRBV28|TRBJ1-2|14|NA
TGTGCCAGCAGTTTAGGATCGGGGGTGGGCGGCTACACCTTC
CASSLGSGVGGYTF
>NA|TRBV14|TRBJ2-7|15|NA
TGTGCCAGCAGCCAAGTCAGTCGGGGGGCATACGAGCAGTACTTC
CASSQVSRGAYEQYF
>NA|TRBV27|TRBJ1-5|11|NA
TGTGCCAGCAGCCAGGGTGCCGTGGAGCATTTT
CASSQGAVEHF
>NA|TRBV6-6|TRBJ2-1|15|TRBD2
TGTGCCAGCAGTCCGCCAGCCCTAGCGGGCAATGAGCAGTTCTTC
CASSPPALAGNEQFF
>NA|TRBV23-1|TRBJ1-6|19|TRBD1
TGCGCCAGCAGTCTAAGGCTACCCAAATCCGGGACAGGGGTTTCACCCCTCCACTTT
CASSLRLPKSGTGVSPLHF
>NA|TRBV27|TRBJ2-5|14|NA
TGTGCCAGCAGCAAAGGTTCGGGAAGGGAGACCCAGTACTTC
CASSKGSGRETQYF
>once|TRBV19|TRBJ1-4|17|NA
TGTGCCAGTAGTATAGGACTGCTGGGGAGGACAAGTGAAAAACTGTTTTTT
CASSIGLLGRTSEKLFF
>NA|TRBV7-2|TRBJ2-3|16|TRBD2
TGTGCCAGCAGCCCCGGGAGGACTAGCGGCACAGATACGCAGTATTTT
CASSPGRTSGTDTQYF
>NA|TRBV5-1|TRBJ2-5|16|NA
TGCGCCAGCAGCTTGGTGGCGTTGGACAGAACCGAGACCCAGTACTTC
CASSLVALDRTETQYF
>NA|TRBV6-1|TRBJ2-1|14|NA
TGTGCCAGCAGTGAAGTAGCCTCCTACAATGAGCAGTTCTTC
CASSEVASYNEQFF
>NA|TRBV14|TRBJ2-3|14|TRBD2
TGTGCCAGCAGCTGGGGTAGCGGGGAAGATACGCAGTATTTT
CASSWGSGEDTQYF
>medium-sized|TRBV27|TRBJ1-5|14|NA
TGTGCCAGCAGTGACCGACAGGGCAATCAGCCCCAGCATTTT
CASSDRQGNQPQHF
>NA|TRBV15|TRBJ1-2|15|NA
TGTGCCACCAGCAGAGAGGCCAGGTTCGGTGGGGGCTACACCTTC
CATSREARFGGGYTF
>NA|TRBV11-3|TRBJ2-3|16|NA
TGTGCCAGCAGCCCCCAGCACAGGGTAGGCACAGATACGCAGTATTTT
CASSPQHRVGTDTQYF
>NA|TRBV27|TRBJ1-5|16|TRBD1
TGTGCCAGCCGAGACCTGGACAGGGAGGGCAATCAGCCCCAGCATTTT
CASRDLDREGNQPQHF
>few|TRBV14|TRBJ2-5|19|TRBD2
TGTGCCAGCAGCCAAGGGCTAGCGGGGGGCTCCCTGAGGGGAGAGACCCAGTACTTC
CASSQGLAGGSLRGETQYF
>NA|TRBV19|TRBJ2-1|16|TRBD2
TGTGCCAGTAGTATCCCTTTAGCGGGGGTCGGCGAAGAGCAGTTCTTC
CASSIPLAGVGEEQFF
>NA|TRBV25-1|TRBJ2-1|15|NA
TGTGCCAGCAGTGAGCAGGGGAAGGGTTACAATGAGCAGTTCTTC
CASSEQGKGYNEQFF
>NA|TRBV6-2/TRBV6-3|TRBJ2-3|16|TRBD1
TGTGCCAGCAGTTACGGACAGGGTTACGACACAGATACGCAGTATTTT
CASSYGQGYDTDTQYF
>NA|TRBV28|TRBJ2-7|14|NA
TGTGCCAGCAGTTTTCGGGGGAGATCCTACGAGCAGTACTTC
CASSFRGRSYEQYF
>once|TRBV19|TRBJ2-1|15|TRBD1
TGTGCCAGTACCCCAAAGGGATACAGGGGCAATGAGCAGTTCTTC
CASTPKGYRGNEQFF
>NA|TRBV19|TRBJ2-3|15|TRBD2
TGTGCCAGTAGTAAGGGACTAGCTGTCGCAGATACGCAGTATTTT
CASSKGLAVADTQYF
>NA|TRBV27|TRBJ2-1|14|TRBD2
TGTGCCAGCACCAAGCTGGGGGGGAACAATGAGCAGTTCTTC
CASTKLGGNNEQFF